This T cell receptor (beta chain) was recorded in a study of T cell changes during pregnancy in multiple sclerosis. Unmatched junction bases numbered 7, after V lost 8 bases and J lost 3 bases. Germline V lookup: CDR1 MNHEY, CDR2 SVGAGI. The CDR3 totals 14 residues. Produced via immunoSEQ multiplex PCR; TCRdb's table is partial and in-frame only. The data hold 58,000 or so clones, with around 90% observed a single time. This receptor was identified in a female donor with multiple sclerosis, enrolled in a pregnancy study. V usage is TRBV6-5 and J usage is TRBJ1-2; the match to TRBD1 covers 9 bases. Sequenced material: CD4+ T cells from peripheral blood mononuclear cells, taken in the third trimester of pregnancy. The CDR3 nucleotides are TGTGCCAGCGGACGGACAGGGGTTGACTATGGCTACACCTTC. Translation gives CASGRTGVDYGYTF.